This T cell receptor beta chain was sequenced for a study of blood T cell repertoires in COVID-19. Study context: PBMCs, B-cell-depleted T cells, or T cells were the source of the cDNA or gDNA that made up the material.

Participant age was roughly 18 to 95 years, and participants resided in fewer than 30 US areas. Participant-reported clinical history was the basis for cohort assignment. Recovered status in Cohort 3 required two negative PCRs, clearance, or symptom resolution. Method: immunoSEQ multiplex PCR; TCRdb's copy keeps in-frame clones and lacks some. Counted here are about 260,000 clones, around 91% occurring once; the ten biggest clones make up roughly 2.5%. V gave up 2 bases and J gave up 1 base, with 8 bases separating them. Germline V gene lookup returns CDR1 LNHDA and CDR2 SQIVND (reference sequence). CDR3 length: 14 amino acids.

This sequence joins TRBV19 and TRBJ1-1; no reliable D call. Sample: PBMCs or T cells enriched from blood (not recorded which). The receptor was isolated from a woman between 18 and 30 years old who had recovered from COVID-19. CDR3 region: CASSIIGANTEAFF. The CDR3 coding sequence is TGTGCCAGTAGTATAATCGGAGCGAACACTGAAGCTTTCTTT.